This T cell receptor beta chain originates from a study of shared clonotypes between healthy human individuals. V was clipped by 6 bases and J by 7 bases; unmatched bases: 15. The CDR3 length is 18 residues. Germline CDR1 MNHEY, CDR2 SMNVEV (reference sequence). Sequencing used immunoSEQ multiplex PCR; TCRdb keeps in-frame clones, though not all of them. The sample lists 500,000 to 550,000 clones, roughly 95% occurring once. Source material: naive CD4+ T cells sorted from blood. The subset here: CD45RA+ positively selected. V usage is TRBV27 and J usage is TRBJ2-3; 14 bases map to TRBD2. This TCR was recovered from a woman aged 30 to 39 in good health. CDR3 DNA sequence: TGTGCCAGCAGGAAAGAGCTGGGGACTAGCGGGAGAGAATATACGCAGTATTTT. Translating gives CASRKELGTSGREYTQYF.